The sequence of this T cell receptor beta chain was determined in a study of blood T cell repertoires in COVID-19. Study in general: In each case, the material was cDNA or gDNA derived from T cells, B-cell-depleted T cells, or PBMCs.

Original handling: Reference gene primer amplification gave nucleated cell count estimates. TCRdb's copy holds only in-frame clones and misses some; the assay was immunoSEQ multiplex PCR. The D gene and trimming were derived from the DNA, and the V and J assignments and clone size from that table. The table lists over 400,000 clones, approximately 91% of them singletons. The CDR3 contains 14 residues. The germline V gene has CDR1 SNHLY and CDR2 FYNNEI. J gave up 5 bases and V 6 bases, and 9 bases lay outside the gene matches. Sequences were obtained from PBMCs or T cells enriched from blood (not recorded which). The source of this sequence is a woman in her sixties or seventies who had recovered from COVID-19. The chain joins TRBV2 to TRBJ1-1; TRBD1 matches at 7 bases. In DNA, the CDR3 is TGTGCCAGCAGGGATGAGGGGGCAGGGACTGAAGCTTTCTTT. Protein product: CASRDEGAGTEAFF.